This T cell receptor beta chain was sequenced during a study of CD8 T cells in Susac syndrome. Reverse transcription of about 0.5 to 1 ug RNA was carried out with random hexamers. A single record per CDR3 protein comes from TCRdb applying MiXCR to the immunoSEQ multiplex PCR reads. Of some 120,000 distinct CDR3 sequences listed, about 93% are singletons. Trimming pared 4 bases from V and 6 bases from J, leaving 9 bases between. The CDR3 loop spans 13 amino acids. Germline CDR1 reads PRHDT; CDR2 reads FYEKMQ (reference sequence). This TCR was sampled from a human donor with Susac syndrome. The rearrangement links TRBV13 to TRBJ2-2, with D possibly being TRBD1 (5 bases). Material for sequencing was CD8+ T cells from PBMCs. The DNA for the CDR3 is TGTGCCAGCAGCTCCCAAGGGGCCGGGGAGCTGTTTTTT. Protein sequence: CASSSQGAGELFF.